A selection of T cell receptor beta chains follows, all from one sample in a study of graft-versus-host responses after intestinal transplantation. Produced via immunoSEQ multiplex PCR; TCRdb's table is partial and in-frame only. The table has about 19,000 clones, approximately 86% seen once. This sample comprised bone marrow, obtained approximately 120 days after transplant. All receptors derive from a human patient who received an intestinal transplant, so some T cells may come from the graft donor. Both conserved end residues are part of each CDR3. Fields, in order: V gene, D gene, clone size, J gene, CDR3 protein, CDR3 DNA. D genes are given only for firm matches. The size field is filled for only some rows; it gives once, few, many or a size class.

V gene: TRBV7-3
D gene: -
clone size: -
J gene: TRBJ2-4
CDR3 protein: CASSLPEGDKNIQYF
CDR3 DNA: TGTGCCAGCAGCTTGCCCGAGGGGGACAAAAACATTCAGTACTTC

V gene: TRBV19
D gene: -
clone size: -
J gene: TRBJ2-5
CDR3 protein: CASSWRGEETQYF
CDR3 DNA: TGTGCCAGTAGTTGGAGGGGGGAAGAGACCCAGTACTTC

V gene: TRBV28
D gene: -
clone size: -
J gene: TRBJ1-2
CDR3 protein: CASSLRGTPYGYTF
CDR3 DNA: TGTGCCAGCAGTTTAAGGGGGACGCCCTATGGCTACACCTTC

V gene: TRBV7-2
D gene: TRBD2
clone size: -
J gene: TRBJ2-3
CDR3 protein: CASSLAWGLAGQGSTDTQYF
CDR3 DNA: TGTGCCAGCAGCTTAGCGTGGGGACTAGCGGGCCAAGGCAGCACAGATACGCAGTATTTT

V gene: TRBV28
D gene: -
clone size: -
J gene: TRBJ2-1
CDR3 protein: CAPEHRADNEQFF
CDR3 DNA: TGTGCCCCTGAGCACAGGGCGGACAATGAGCAGTTCTTC

V gene: TRBV29-1
D gene: -
clone size: few
J gene: TRBJ2-1
CDR3 protein: CSASPDSSYNEQFF
CDR3 DNA: TGCAGCGCTTCCCCTGACAGCTCCTACAATGAGCAGTTCTTC

V gene: TRBV4-1
D gene: -
clone size: -
J gene: TRBJ2-7
CDR3 protein: CASSQSFSRPWLPGAYEQYF
CDR3 DNA: TGCGCCAGCAGCCAATCTTTCTCTAGGCCTTGGCTTCCGGGAGCATACGAGCAGTACTTC

V gene: TRBV11-2
D gene: TRBD1
clone size: -
J gene: TRBJ1-1
CDR3 protein: CASSLGQGANTEAFF
CDR3 DNA: TGTGCCAGCAGCTTAGGACAGGGGGCGAACACTGAAGCTTTCTTT

V gene: TRBV28
D gene: -
clone size: -
J gene: TRBJ2-3
CDR3 protein: CASSLDRRDTQYF
CDR3 DNA: TGTGCCAGCAGTTTAGACCGCCGCGATACGCAGTATTTT

V gene: TRBV5-1
D gene: -
clone size: -
J gene: TRBJ1-6
CDR3 protein: CASSLTGLKDSPLHF
CDR3 DNA: TGCGCCAGCAGCTTGACAGGGCTAAAGGATTCACCCCTCCACTTT

V gene: TRBV7-9
D gene: -
clone size: -
J gene: TRBJ2-3
CDR3 protein: CASSNSKGSGTDTQYF
CDR3 DNA: TGTGCCAGCAGCAACTCCAAGGGTTCCGGCACAGATACGCAGTATTTT

V gene: TRBV11-3
D gene: TRBD1
clone size: once
J gene: TRBJ2-1
CDR3 protein: CASSLEGRDRADNEQFF
CDR3 DNA: TGTGCCAGCAGCTTAGAAGGCCGGGACAGGGCTGACAATGAGCAGTTCTTC

V gene: TRBV21-1
D gene: -
clone size: -
J gene: TRBJ2-5
CDR3 protein: CASSPEGLAGGRPEETQYF
CDR3 DNA: TGTGCCAGCAGCCCCGAGGGGCTAGCGGGAGGGCGGCCGGAAGAGACCCAGTACTTC

V gene: TRBV30
D gene: TRBD1
clone size: -
J gene: TRBJ1-1
CDR3 protein: CAWSRDRGRTEAFF
CDR3 DNA: TGTGCCTGGAGTCGGGACAGGGGCCGCACTGAAGCTTTCTTT

V gene: TRBV9
D gene: TRBD2
clone size: -
J gene: TRBJ2-5
CDR3 protein: CASSKQTPGLAGGETQYF
CDR3 DNA: TGTGCCAGCAGCAAGCAGACTCCGGGACTAGCAGGTGGGGAGACCCAGTACTTC

V gene: TRBV9
D gene: -
clone size: -
J gene: TRBJ1-3
CDR3 protein: CASSADGSGNTIYF
CDR3 DNA: TGTGCCAGCAGCGCGGACGGGTCTGGAAACACCATATATTTT

V gene: TRBV7-9
D gene: TRBD2
clone size: -
J gene: TRBJ2-7
CDR3 protein: CASSSSGRASEQYF
CDR3 DNA: TGTGCCAGCAGCTCTAGCGGGAGGGCCTCCGAGCAGTACTTC

V gene: TRBV28
D gene: -
clone size: -
J gene: TRBJ1-1
CDR3 protein: CASLTLSKMNTEAFF
CDR3 DNA: TGTGCCAGTCTAACGCTGAGCAAAATGAACACTGAAGCTTTCTTT

V gene: TRBV6-6
D gene: -
clone size: -
J gene: TRBJ1-4
CDR3 protein: CASRTGGGNEKLFF
CDR3 DNA: TGTGCCAGCAGAACGGGGGGGGGCAATGAAAAACTGTTTTTT

V gene: TRBV7-9
D gene: TRBD1
clone size: -
J gene: TRBJ1-2
CDR3 protein: CASSSSPGQAANYGYTF
CDR3 DNA: TGTGCCAGCAGCTCAAGCCCGGGACAGGCGGCCAACTATGGCTACACCTTC

V gene: TRBV7-9
D gene: -
clone size: -
J gene: TRBJ2-5
CDR3 protein: CASSWGARETQYF
CDR3 DNA: TGTGCCAGCAGCTGGGGGGCGCGTGAGACCCAGTACTTC

V gene: TRBV9
D gene: TRBD2
clone size: few
J gene: TRBJ2-7
CDR3 protein: CASSQEQVAGGSYEQYF
CDR3 DNA: TGTGCCAGCAGCCAAGAGCAAGTAGCGGGAGGGTCCTACGAGCAGTACTTC

V gene: TRBV5-1
D gene: TRBD2
clone size: -
J gene: TRBJ2-1
CDR3 protein: CASSLTSGRNNEQFF
CDR3 DNA: TGCGCCAGCAGCTTGACTAGCGGGCGTAACAATGAGCAGTTCTTC

V gene: TRBV6-1
D gene: -
clone size: -
J gene: TRBJ1-2
CDR3 protein: CASSDPPNYGYTF
CDR3 DNA: TGTGCCAGCAGTGACCCACCTAACTATGGCTACACCTTC

V gene: TRBV9
D gene: TRBD2
clone size: -
J gene: TRBJ2-3
CDR3 protein: CASSVVGGSRDTQYF
CDR3 DNA: TGTGCCAGCAGCGTAGTGGGAGGGTCGAGGGATACGCAGTATTTT

V gene: TRBV4-3
D gene: -
clone size: -
J gene: TRBJ2-6
CDR3 protein: CASSQETASGANVLTF
CDR3 DNA: TGCGCCAGCAGCCAAGAGACAGCGTCTGGGGCCAACGTCCTGACTTTC

V gene: TRBV7-2
D gene: TRBD2
clone size: once
J gene: TRBJ2-4
CDR3 protein: CASSPGLAGGGLDIQYF
CDR3 DNA: TGTGCCAGCAGCCCCGGACTAGCGGGAGGCGGATTGGACATTCAGTACTTC

V gene: TRBV7-7
D gene: -
clone size: -
J gene: TRBJ2-1
CDR3 protein: CASSLGGGWLNEQFF
CDR3 DNA: TGTGCTAGCAGCTTAGGGGGGGGTTGGCTCAATGAGCAGTTCTTC

V gene: TRBV19
D gene: TRBD1
clone size: -
J gene: TRBJ2-7
CDR3 protein: CATSPGQHYEQYF
CDR3 DNA: TGTGCCACCTCCCCGGGACAGCACTACGAGCAGTACTTC

V gene: TRBV10-1
D gene: -
clone size: -
J gene: TRBJ2-1
CDR3 protein: CASSDSSPGEQFF
CDR3 DNA: TGCGCCAGCAGTGATAGTTCTCCGGGCGAGCAGTTCTTC

V gene: TRBV5-1
D gene: TRBD2
clone size: -
J gene: TRBJ2-7
CDR3 protein: CASSPGLATIYEQYF
CDR3 DNA: TGCGCCAGCAGTCCGGGACTAGCGACAATCTACGAGCAGTACTTC

V gene: TRBV7-6
D gene: TRBD2
clone size: -
J gene: TRBJ2-5
CDR3 protein: CASSRSKLAGRQETQYF
CDR3 DNA: TGTGCCAGCAGCCGTTCAAAACTAGCGGGCAGACAAGAGACCCAGTACTTC

V gene: TRBV11-2
D gene: TRBD1
clone size: -
J gene: TRBJ2-7
CDR3 protein: CASSLDLFGQGYEQYF
CDR3 DNA: TGTGCCAGCAGCTTAGACCTCTTCGGACAGGGCTACGAGCAGTACTTC

V gene: TRBV28
D gene: -
clone size: -
J gene: TRBJ2-7
CDR3 protein: CASSPGRGPYEQYF
CDR3 DNA: TGTGCCAGCAGTCCGGGACGGGGGCCCTACGAGCAGTACTTC

V gene: TRBV5-6
D gene: TRBD1
clone size: -
J gene: TRBJ2-5
CDR3 protein: CASSISGTGKQETQYF
CDR3 DNA: TGTGCCAGCAGCATCTCCGGGACAGGTAAACAAGAGACCCAGTACTTC

V gene: TRBV6-5
D gene: -
clone size: -
J gene: TRBJ1-1
CDR3 protein: CASSAGRVTEAFF
CDR3 DNA: TGTGCCAGCAGTGCAGGACGGGTCACTGAAGCTTTCTTT

V gene: TRBV4-2
D gene: -
clone size: few
J gene: TRBJ2-7
CDR3 protein: CASSQDLVLEQYF
CDR3 DNA: TGTGCCAGCAGCCAAGATCTTGTCTTAGAGCAGTACTTC

V gene: TRBV13
D gene: -
clone size: once
J gene: TRBJ2-1
CDR3 protein: CASSSQVMDSYNEQFF
CDR3 DNA: TGTGCCAGCAGCTCCCAAGTTATGGACTCCTACAATGAGCAGTTCTTC

V gene: TRBV18
D gene: -
clone size: once
J gene: TRBJ2-7
CDR3 protein: CASSPMSGAANEQYF
CDR3 DNA: TGTGCCAGCTCACCAATGTCGGGAGCAGCCAACGAGCAGTACTTC

V gene: TRBV10-1
D gene: -
clone size: once
J gene: TRBJ2-1
CDR3 protein: CASSESGRGEQFF
CDR3 DNA: TGCGCCAGCAGTGAGTCTGGGCGTGGTGAGCAGTTCTTC

V gene: TRBV19
D gene: TRBD1
clone size: -
J gene: TRBJ1-2
CDR3 protein: CASSGMTGIMEGYTF
CDR3 DNA: TGTGCCAGTAGTGGGATGACAGGGATTATGGAGGGCTACACCTTC

V gene: TRBV29-1
D gene: -
clone size: -
J gene: TRBJ1-2
CDR3 protein: CSDYRVLDGYTF
CDR3 DNA: TGCAGCGATTACAGGGTATTAGATGGCTACACCTTC

V gene: TRBV6-4
D gene: -
clone size: -
J gene: TRBJ1-5
CDR3 protein: CASSESAGGNQPQHF
CDR3 DNA: TGTGCCAGCAGTGAATCAGCGGGGGGCAATCAGCCCCAGCATTTT

V gene: TRBV10-2
D gene: TRBD2
clone size: -
J gene: TRBJ2-7
CDR3 protein: CASRLAGVDYEQYF
CDR3 DNA: TGCGCCAGCAGACTAGCGGGAGTCGATTACGAGCAGTACTTC

V gene: TRBV6-6
D gene: TRBD2
clone size: -
J gene: TRBJ2-7
CDR3 protein: CASRDGSSGSYEQYF
CDR3 DNA: TGTGCCAGCAGAGATGGGTCTAGCGGCTCCTACGAGCAGTACTTC

V gene: TRBV7-8
D gene: -
clone size: -
J gene: TRBJ2-5
CDR3 protein: CASSSPGPGPETQYF
CDR3 DNA: TGTGCCAGCAGTTCGCCGGGCCCCGGGCCGGAGACCCAGTACTTC

V gene: TRBV6-5
D gene: -
clone size: -
J gene: TRBJ1-2
CDR3 protein: CASSLLGGSYGYTF
CDR3 DNA: TGTGCCAGCAGTTTGCTGGGGGGCTCCTATGGCTACACCTTC

V gene: TRBV7-3
D gene: -
clone size: -
J gene: TRBJ2-7
CDR3 protein: CASSTGTSYEQYF
CDR3 DNA: TGTGCCAGCAGCACCGGGACTTCCTACGAGCAGTACTTC

V gene: TRBV11-2
D gene: TRBD1
clone size: -
J gene: TRBJ2-5
CDR3 protein: CASTQDRAQETQYF
CDR3 DNA: TGTGCCAGCACCCAGGACAGGGCTCAAGAGACCCAGTACTTC